The source of this T cell receptor (beta chain) is a study of cytomegalovirus exposure and HLA in healthy donors. General study results and limits: As confirmed in vitro, three CMV-associated chains were specific for CMV antigens. Researchers counted 180 or so TCR beta chains as cytomegalovirus-associated. It was in a later analysis that TCR association rates were seen to vary by HLA locus, highest for DRB1 and lowest for HLA-C.

As regards this clone: Its target is not known.

The study ran its PCR with 60 Vbeta and 13 Jbeta primers. Method: immunoSEQ multiplex PCR; TCRdb's copy keeps in-frame clones and lacks some. This repertoire shows about 190,000 clones, 82% found once; its top ten account for 0.8%. The specimen was PBMCs. The sequence derives from a woman under 30 in good health and CMV-seronegative.

The CDR3 DNA sequence: TGTGCCAGCAGCTCAACGACAGGCAGCTACACCTTC. Amino acids: CASSSTTGSYTF. The chain employs TRBV5-6 and TRBJ1-2; maybe TRBD1 (6 bases). Deletions cut 3 bases from V and 9 bases from J, with 12 bases between. Germline CDR1 SGHDT, CDR2 YYEEEE. The CDR3 totals 12 residues.